Shown below are 28 T cell receptor beta chains from a single sample sequenced in a study of cytomegalovirus exposure and HLA in healthy donors. The PCR contained 60 Vbeta and 13 Jbeta primers. Data came from immunoSEQ multiplex PCR; TCRdb stores just in-frame clones and leaves some out. The table shows over 120,000 clones, with about 10% occurring only once. The sequencing input was PBMCs. All receptors derive from a man between 50 and 59 years old in good health and CMV-seronegative.

This clone was observed a few times. In DNA, the CDR3 is TGTGCCAGCAGACTAGACAGGGGAGGCCAGCCCCAGCATTTT. Amino acids: CASRLDRGGQPQHF. The chain employs TRBV28 and TRBJ1-5, with 8 positions matching TRBD1. Germline-derived CDR1 and CDR2 are MDHEN and SYDVKM. The CDR3 runs to 14 residues. V trimming: 6 bases; J trimming: 7 bases; junction bases outside the gene matches: 8.

This sequence joins TRBV11-3 and TRBJ2-3; D gene uncertain. The germline V gene encodes CDR1 SGHNT and CDR2 YENEEA. V lost 0 bases and J lost 7, with 11 bases in between. The CDR3 consists of 14 residues. In DNA, the CDR3 is TGTGCCAGCAGCTTAGATTCATCGCGGAATACGCAGTATTTT. Translating gives CASSLDSSRNTQYF.

The table lists this clone with a few counts. The chain combines TRBV11-3 with TRBJ1-5; D gene unclear. The CDR3 consists of 16 residues. V shed 0 bases and J shed 5 bases, with 14 bases lying between them. Germline CDR1 SGHNT, CDR2 YENEEA. The CDR3, as DNA: TGTGCCAGCAGCTTAGAAACAGCCCATCGACATCAGCCCCAGCATTTT. Residues: CASSLETAHRHQPQHF. The variable domain in full, completed from reference TRBV11-3 and TRBJ1-5, reads EAGVVQSPRYKIIEKKQPVAFWCNPISGHNTLYWYLQNLGQGPELLIRYENEEAVDDSQLPKDRFSAERLKGVDSTLKIQPAELGDSAVYLCASSLETAHRHQPQHFGDGTRLSIL.

This clone has only a few counts. V usage is TRBV25-1 and J usage is TRBJ2-1; D is unclear. Germline V gene data show CDR1 as MGHDK and CDR2 as SYGVNS. This CDR3 contains 14 residues. V was clipped by 4 bases and J by 7 bases, with 14 bases between them. The CDR3 DNA is TGTGCCAGCAGTGCGAAGCGCCTCCGGAATGAGCAGTTCTTC. Its protein is CASSAKRLRNEQFF.

The rearrangement uses TRBV11-3 and TRBJ2-1; D uncertain. The V end lost 4 bases, the J end lost 5 bases, and 9 bases lay between the germline ends. This CDR3 contains 13 residues. The germline gives CDR1 SGHNT, CDR2 YENEEA. CDR3 sequence (DNA): TGTGCCAGCAGCTCCTACTTCGACAATGAGCAGTTCTTC. Translated, it gives CASSSYFDNEQFF.

The chain links TRBV2 to TRBJ2-1; TRBD2 aligns across 11 bases. CDR1 is SNHLY, CDR2 FYNNEI, per germline. V lost 6 bases, J lost 9 bases, and 10 bases stayed unmatched. This CDR3 region has 15 residues. This CDR3 is CASSQTSGNLGEQFF. In DNA, the CDR3 is TGTGCCAGCAGCCAGACTAGCGGGAATCTTGGTGAGCAGTTCTTC.

This clone was counted between two and nine times. This chain connects TRBV6-5 to TRBJ2-5, with a possible D match to TRBD2 (6 bases). The CDR3 has 12 residues. The germline V and J ends were trimmed by 2 bases and 11 bases, with 12 bases remaining between them. Germline V gives CDR1 MNHEY, CDR2 SVGAGI. CDR3 nucleotide sequence: TGTGCCAGCAGTTACCGCGGCGGGGAGCAGTACTTC. Residues: CASSYRGGEQYF.

This clone was recorded a few times. The junction differs from germline at one of its ends, possibly a read error. The chain recombines TRBV6-4 with TRBJ1-4; 9 positions agree with TRBD1. The CDR3 runs to 15 residues. Germline loops: CDR1 MRHNA, CDR2 SNTAGT. CDR3 in amino acids: CASRDSGTGNEKLFF. The CDR3 DNA reads as TGTGCCAGCAGAGACTCCGGGACAGGGAATGAAAAACTGTTTTTT.

The chain links TRBV28 to TRBJ2-7, with TRBD1 matching 9 bases. The CDR3 loop spans 15 amino acids. With 5 bases clipped from V and 2 bases from J, the junction kept 7 bases outside the gene matches. The germline V gene has CDR1 MDHEN and CDR2 SYDVKM. This CDR3 is CASSEPGTGTYEQYF. DNA for the CDR3: TGTGCCAGCAGTGAACCCGGGACAGGGACCTACGAGCAGTACTTC. The variable domain in full, completed from reference TRBV28 and TRBJ2-7, reads DVKVTQSSRYLVKRTGEKVFLECVQDMDHENMFWYRQDPGLGLRLIYFSYDVKMKEKGDIPEGYSVSREKKERFSLILESASTNQTSMYLCASSEPGTGTYEQYFGPGTRLTVT.

This clone was detected a few times. V and J are TRBV2 and TRBJ2-7; 8 bases align to TRBD1. J was trimmed by 2 bases and V by 7 bases; bases with no gene match: 10. The CDR3 has 15 residues. Germline-derived CDR1 and CDR2 are SNHLY and FYNNEI. The CDR3 region has the DNA TGTGCCAGCACCCCCCAGGGGGCGCAAACCTACGAGCAGTACTTC. This encodes CASTPQGAQTYEQYF.

There are a few counts of this clone. The rearrangement links TRBV5-4 to TRBJ2-7, with D maybe TRBD1 (6 bases). The CDR3 totals 15 residues. CDR1 and CDR2 from the germline V gene are SGHNT and YYREEE (reference sequence). The ends were cut back, 4 bases at V and 2 bases at J, with 16 bases in the middle. In DNA form, the CDR3 reads TGTGCCAGCAGCCAACACCGCACAGGGACCTACGAGCAGTACTTC. Protein sequence: CASSQHRTGTYEQYF.

The chain has TRBV5-1 and TRBJ2-7, with D tentatively TRBD1 (6 bases). The germline V gene has CDR1 SGHRS and CDR2 YFSETQ. V lost 4 bases and J 0 bases, leaving 17 bases between the germline ends. The CDR3 has 16 amino acids. This chain's CDR3 is CASSPVEQGNSYEQYF. DNA for the CDR3: TGCGCCAGCAGCCCCGTCGAACAGGGAAACTCCTACGAGCAGTACTTC.

This clone was detected only a few times. The chain links TRBV5-6 to TRBJ2-5; 11 bases map to TRBD2. The CDR3 totals 16 residues. In germline, CDR1 is SGHDT, CDR2 YYEEEE. Trimming removed 1 base from V and 4 bases from J; junction bases left unmatched: 6. The CDR3 loop is CASSLYSGGGRETQYF. For the CDR3, the DNA is TGTGCCAGCAGCTTGTATAGCGGGGGGGGTAGAGAGACCCAGTACTTC.

The V gene is TRBV13, the J gene TRBJ1-2; tentatively, D is TRBD1 (6 bases). The germline gives CDR1 PRHDT, CDR2 FYEKMQ (reference sequence). Trimming took off 3 bases at V and 8 bases at J, with 19 bases between the two ends. This CDR3 spans 15 amino acids. The CDR3, as DNA: TGTGCCAGCAGCTTTTTTAAGGGGGTGGGTGGAGGCTACACCTTC. Translating gives CASSFFKGVGGGYTF.

The rearrangement links TRBV5-4 to TRBJ2-7, with D perhaps TRBD1 (7 bases). CDR3 length equals 15 residues. The germline V gene encodes CDR1 SGHNT and CDR2 YYREEE (reference sequence). Trimming took off 0 bases at V and 0 bases at J, with 10 bases between the two ends. CDR3 protein: CASSLGQGGSYEQYF. The DNA for the CDR3 is TGTGCCAGCAGCTTGGGACAGGGAGGCTCCTACGAGCAGTACTTC.

This clone was detected only a few times. The genes are TRBV19 and TRBJ1-4, with a possible D match to TRBD1 (5 bases). V lost 11 bases to trimming and J lost 12 bases, with 19 bases between them. Germline V gene lookup returns CDR1 LNHDA and CDR2 SQIVND (reference sequence). The CDR3 extends over 12 amino acids. This CDR3 reads CAPRGEAQELFF. DNA of the CDR3: TGTGCCCCCCGGGGGGAGGCACAGGAACTGTTTTTT.

This clone was detected a few times. This chain connects TRBV6-4 to TRBJ2-1, with 7 bases lining up with TRBD2. CDR3 size: 14 residues. V was clipped by 2 bases and J by 2 bases; unmatched bases: 0. Looked up from germline, CDR1 is MRHNA and CDR2 is SNTAGT. The CDR3 region has the DNA TGTGCCAGCAGTGACGGGGGGGCCTACAATGAGCAGTTCTTC. Translated, it gives CASSDGGAYNEQFF.

The chain uses TRBV27 and TRBJ1-1, with a possible D match to TRBD1 (5 bases). Germline loops: CDR1 MNHEY, CDR2 SMNVEV (reference sequence). This CDR3 comprises 16 residues. Trimming shortened V by 3 bases and J by 2 bases, and 16 bases separated the two germline ends. The CDR3 loop reads CASSFDRRRVNTEAFF. In nucleotides, the CDR3 is TGTGCCAGCAGTTTTGACAGAAGGAGGGTAAACACTGAAGCTTTCTTT.

V gene TRBV15 combines with J gene TRBJ1-1, with D unclear. V dropped 0 bases and J dropped 0 bases, with 8 bases sitting between them. CDR1 LNHNV and CDR2 YYDKDF come from the germline V gene (reference sequence). The CDR3 runs 15 residues. CDR3 nucleotides: TGTGCCACCAGCAGAGAGCCGTCGGTGAACACTGAAGCTTTCTTT. Amino acid sequence: CATSREPSVNTEAFF. Full variable domain (remainder filled in from reference TRBV15 and TRBJ1-1): DAMVIQNPRYQVTQFGKPVTLSCSQTLNHNVMYWYQQKSSQAPKLLFHYYDKDFNNEADTPDNFQSRRPNTSFCFLDIRSPGLGDTAMYLCATSREPSVNTEAFFGQGTRLTVV.

The J gene is TRBJ1-1, the V gene TRBV28; 7 nucleotides agree with TRBD1. Germline V gives CDR1 MDHEN, CDR2 SYDVKM. V lost 6 bases, J lost 11 bases, and 12 bases stayed unmatched. The CDR3 has 13 residues. The CDR3 reads CASSPSGTAIAFF. The CDR3 bases are TGTGCCAGCAGCCCTTCCGGGACAGCTATCGCTTTCTTT.

This clone was picked up a small number of times. V and J are TRBV28 and TRBJ1-2; no definite D call. V was cut by 5 bases and J by 8 bases, with 18 bases left in between. CDR1 MDHEN and CDR2 SYDVKM come from the germline V gene. There are 14 residues in the CDR3. CDR3 DNA: TGTGCCAGCAGTACCCGCGGCCTCCCTGGGGGCTACACCTTC. This encodes CASSTRGLPGGYTF.

The V gene is TRBV9, the J gene TRBJ2-3; 11 bases line up with TRBD2. The CDR3 consists of 15 residues. Germline CDR1 is SGDLS and CDR2 is YYNGEE. V lost 3 bases, J lost 5 bases, and 5 bases stayed unmatched. The CDR3 protein is CASSALAGGQDTQYF. CDR3 bases: TGTGCCAGCAGCGCCTTAGCGGGGGGGCAAGATACGCAGTATTTT.

The chain employs TRBV25-1 and TRBJ2-5; 9 positions agree with TRBD1. The CDR3 length is 17 residues. V lost 6 bases to trimming and J lost 5 bases; unmatched junction nucleotides: 16. Germline V lookup: CDR1 MGHDK, CDR2 SYGVNS. CDR3 in DNA: TGTGCCAGCAGCTATTCCGGGACAGGGAGCCTTGGGGAGACCCAGTACTTC. This codes for CASSYSGTGSLGETQYF.

This clone was counted between two and nine times. The chain couples TRBV5-1 to TRBJ2-3, with TRBD1 identical over 8 bases. The V and J ends lost 1 base and 2 bases, in that order; junction bases with no gene match: 6. Germline V gene data show CDR1 as SGHRS and CDR2 as YFSETQ. The CDR3 is 16 amino acids. The chain's CDR3 is CASSLLAGGSTDTQYF. CDR3 in DNA: TGCGCCAGCAGCTTGCTTGCAGGGGGCTCCACAGATACGCAGTATTTT.

The genes are TRBV18 and TRBJ2-1; the match to TRBD1 covers 10 bases. J gave up 12 bases and V 6 bases, and 14 bases lay outside the gene matches. The CDR3 length is 15 residues. From germline, CDR1 is KGHSH and CDR2 LQKENI. Here the CDR3 DNA reads TGTGCCAGCTCGCACGCCGGGACAGGGGTCCGTTGGCAGTTCTTC. This codes for CASSHAGTGVRWQFF.

The sample holds a few counts of this clone. The chain couples TRBV11-3 to TRBJ2-2; the D gene is possibly TRBD1 (6 bases). Trimming pared 5 bases from V and 4 bases from J, leaving 11 bases between. CDR1 and CDR2 (germline): SGHNT, YENEEA. The CDR3 extends over 14 amino acids. CDR3 nucleotide sequence: TGTGCCAGCAGCCCACAGGGATCCACCGGGGAGCTGTTTTTT. As protein: CASSPQGSTGELFF.

This clone was counted a few times. The chain joins TRBV2 to TRBJ2-1, with 12 bases that match TRBD1. The J segment lost 10 bases and the V segment lost 4 bases, leaving 17 bases of the junction unmatched. The CDR3 is 18 amino acids. Germline V lookup: CDR1 SNHLY, CDR2 FYNNEI. CDR3 DNA: TGTGCCAGCAGTGGGGACCTGCTACCGGGACAGGGGGCCGAAGAGCAGTTCTTC. Translating it yields CASSGDLLPGQGAEEQFF.

This chain links TRBV5-1 with TRBJ1-6, with a tentative D call TRBD1 (6 bases). The CDR3 is 15 amino acids. Deletions cut 2 bases from V and 4 bases from J, with 10 bases between. Germline CDR1 SGHRS, CDR2 YFSETQ. The CDR3 region has the DNA TGCGCCAGCAGCTTCGGACAGTCGTATAATTCACCCCTCCACTTT. This codes for CASSFGQSYNSPLHF. Full variable domain (remainder filled in from reference TRBV5-1 and TRBJ1-6): KAGVTQTPRYLIKTRGQQVTLSCSPISGHRSVSWYQQTPGQGLQFLFEYFSETQRNKGNFPGRFSGRQFSNSRSEMNVSTLELGDSALYLCASSFGQSYNSPLHFGNGTRLTVT.